A selection of T cell receptor beta chains follows, all from one sample in a study of shared clonotypes between healthy human individuals. Sequencing was performed with immunoSEQ multiplex PCR; in TCRdb, only in-frame clones are kept and a portion is missing. The sample holds approximately 710,000 clones, 80% to 95% seen once. The material sequenced was memory CD8+ T cells from PBMCs. The receptor source for this set is a man between 18 and 35 years old in good health. Some clones in this sample may be carry-over from other donors' samples. The CDR3 runs from the conserved cysteine through the conserved F or W. The D gene is left open where the match is weak. Size values are once, few and many counts, or a class for expanded clones, and some rows have none.

j_call clone_size v_call cdr3_length d_call cdr3_aa cdr3_nt
TRBJ2-5 - TRBV4-2 20 - CASSQGRGPGENLRKETQYF TGTGCCAGCAGCCAAGGCCGCGGGCCGGGGGAGAACCTTCGAAAAGAGACCCAGTACTTC
TRBJ2-7 - TRBV19 16 TRBD1 CASSSYTTGVSYEQYF TGTGCCAGTAGCTCCTATACGACAGGGGTCTCCTACGAGCAGTACTTC
TRBJ2-3 - TRBV28 16 - CASSSTPSGATDTQYF TGTGCCAGCAGTTCAACGCCCTCGGGGGCAACAGATACGCAGTATTTT
TRBJ1-1 - TRBV6-1 16 - CASSEMTARMNTEAFF TGTGCCAGCAGTGAAATGACAGCGCGGATGAACACTGAAGCTTTCTTT
TRBJ2-7 - TRBV28 12 - CASSLGRYEQYF TGTGCCAGCAGTTTAGGCAGGTACGAGCAGTACTTC
TRBJ2-1 - TRBV6-5 13 - CATSRASYNEQFF TGTGCCACCTCACGGGCCTCCTACAATGAGCAGTTCTTC
TRBJ2-7 - TRBV2 15 TRBD1 CASMRFGDRGYEQYF TGTGCCAGCATGCGGTTTGGGGACAGGGGCTACGAGCAGTACTTC
TRBJ2-7 - TRBV14 12 - CASSQDTYEQYF TGTGCCAGCAGCCAGGACACCTACGAGCAGTACTTC
TRBJ1-5 - TRBV28 16 TRBD1 CASSTRRDRGNQPQHF TGTGCCAGCAGTACGAGACGGGACAGGGGGAATCAGCCCCAGCATTTT
TRBJ1-2 once TRBV27 13 - CASSLSVTLGYTF TGTGCCAGCAGTTTGTCAGTCACTTTAGGCTACACCTTC